This T cell receptor beta chain came from a study of T cell responses to AZD1222 COVID-19 vaccine. Measured with immunoSEQ multiplex PCR; TCRdb has only the in-frame clones, and not every one. The sample has 150,000 or so clones, roughly 87% seen once. Study-wide results and limits: Baseline seropositivity characterized only a handful of AZD1222 recipients. All repertoire sampling was performed exclusively after the peak T cell response.

This clone appeared once. The antigen is unknown. The sample here was peripheral blood, taken on day 0 of AZD1222 vaccination. The source is an adult in good health.

CDR3 sequence (DNA): TGTGCCAGCAGCCAGCGGCAGGGGGATAGCAATCAGCCCCAGCATTTT. It is translated as CASSQRQGDSNQPQHF. J is TRBJ1-5 and V is TRBV14; TRBD1 matches 7 bases. Germline V gene lookup returns CDR1 SGHDN and CDR2 FVKESK. The CDR3 extends over 16 amino acids. V shed 3 bases and J 0 bases; nucleotides not matched to a gene: 5.